The 17 T cell receptor beta chains below were found in one sample sequenced in a study of blood T cell repertoires in COVID-19. Generated by immunoSEQ multiplex PCR, the TCRdb table keeps only in-frame clones and is missing some. The sample consists of around 200,000 clones, around 80% of them appearing once. The sample was peripheral blood. The receptor source for this set is a woman aged 70-85 years with acute or convalescent COVID-19.

A word on this clone: Other DNA sequences in the same sample also yield this CDR3. The genes are TRBV30 and TRBJ1-1, with 8 positions matching TRBD1. The CDR3 is made up of 11 amino acids. V was pared by 3 bases and J by 8 bases, with 2 bases of the junction left unmatched. From germline, CDR1 is GTSNPN and CDR2 SVGIG (reference sequence). CDR3 amino acids: CAWSAGGEAFF. DNA of the CDR3: TGTGCCTGGAGCGCAGGGGGCGAAGCTTTCTTT.

This clone was detected a few times. The chain combines TRBV6-4 with TRBJ2-6; possible D gene TRBD1, 6 bases. This CDR3 has 17 amino acids. Trimming stripped 5 bases from V and 4 bases from J, with 18 bases between. The V gene's germline CDR1 is MRHNA and CDR2 SNTAGT. The CDR3 sequence: CASSRSGALAGANVLTF. CDR3 in DNA: TGTGCCAGCAGTCGTTCAGGGGCCCTTGCCGGGGCCAACGTCCTGACTTTC.

The rearrangement uses TRBV5-1 and TRBJ2-3; TRBD2 might be the D (6 bases). This CDR3 has 14 residues. Trimming stripped 4 bases from V and 2 bases from J, with 11 bases between. Germline CDR1 SGHRS, CDR2 YFSETQ. The CDR3 sequence: CASSDPRDTDTQYF. The CDR3, as DNA: TGCGCCAGCAGCGATCCGCGGGACACAGATACGCAGTATTTT.

The chain is built from TRBV4-1 and TRBJ1-5; weak D call: TRBD1 (5 bases). Trimming left V 4 bases short and J 8 bases short, with 12 bases between. The CDR3 is 13 amino acids. From germline, CDR1 is MGHRA and CDR2 YSYEKL. CDR3 protein: CASSLTGGEPQHF. CDR3 DNA sequence: TGCGCCAGCAGCCTAACCGGGGGAGAGCCCCAGCATTTT.

The chain links TRBV6-5 to TRBJ1-3; possible D gene TRBD1, 6 bases. CDR1 MNHEY and CDR2 SVGAGI come from the germline V gene. Trimming took off 8 bases at V and 0 bases at J, with 14 bases between the two ends. The CDR3 extends over 15 amino acids. In nucleotides, the CDR3 is TGTGCCAGCGGACAGACAGCCGCCTCTGGAAACACCATATATTTT. It codes for CASGQTAASGNTIYF.

The chain employs TRBV5-1 and TRBJ2-1; 9 nucleotides match TRBD2. V shed 5 bases and J 0 bases; nucleotides not matched to a gene: 9. The V gene's germline CDR1 is SGHRS and CDR2 YFSETQ. This CDR3 has 17 amino acids. For the CDR3, the DNA is TGCGCCAGCAGTCGAGGGCTAGCGGGGAGCTCCTACAATGAGCAGTTCTTC. Its translation: CASSRGLAGSSYNEQFF.

The rearrangement links TRBV28 to TRBJ2-1; 8 bases align to TRBD2. Trimming at V came to 7 bases and at J to 9 bases, leaving 14 bases not matched to a gene. CDR3 length: 15 residues. The germline gives CDR1 MDHEN, CDR2 SYDVKM. CDR3 sequence: CASTRSGGPRGEQFF. CDR3 coding DNA: TGTGCCAGCACGCGATCGGGAGGGCCGAGAGGTGAGCAGTTCTTC.

The J gene is TRBJ2-1, the V gene TRBV5-6, with D possibly being TRBD2 (5 bases). V lost 2 bases and J lost 6, with 9 bases in between. This CDR3 spans 13 amino acids. Germline V CDR1 and CDR2: SGHDT, YYEEEE. The DNA of the CDR3 is TGTGCCAGCAGCTTTGCTAGCCCCAATGAGCAGTTCTTC. Residues: CASSFASPNEQFF.

This rearrangement joins TRBV6-6 to TRBJ2-5, with 8 bases fitting TRBD1. CDR3 size: 14 residues. After removal of 5 bases from V and 3 bases from J, the junction contained 5 bases not matched to a gene. CDR1 is MNHNY and CDR2 is SVGAGI in the germline V gene (reference sequence). The CDR3 DNA is TGTGCCAGCAGTCTCGCGACAGGGGAAGAGACCCAGTACTTC. The encoded protein is CASSLATGEETQYF.

V usage is TRBV4-2 and J usage is TRBJ1-5; no definite D call. The V and J ends lost 0 bases and 4 bases respectively, with 7 bases between them. From germline, CDR1 is LGHNA and CDR2 YNFKEQ. The CDR3 totals 14 residues. CDR3 in amino acids: CASSQEPGNQPQHF. The CDR3 nucleotides are TGTGCCAGCAGCCAAGAACCAGGAAATCAGCCCCAGCATTTT.

This clone was recorded a few times. This chain links TRBV7-2 with TRBJ2-1, with 9 bases matching TRBD2. This CDR3 has 15 residues. J was trimmed by 7 bases and V by 3 bases; bases with no gene match: 7. Germline lookup yields CDR1 SGHTA and CDR2 FQGNSA. This chain's CDR3 is CASSFDRGRENEQFF. CDR3 DNA: TGTGCCAGCAGCTTTGACCGCGGGAGGGAGAATGAGCAGTTCTTC.

The gene calls are TRBV5-1 and TRBJ2-1; 7 positions agree with TRBD1. Germline CDR1 reads SGHRS; CDR2 reads YFSETQ. V lost 2 bases, J lost 7 bases, and 6 bases stayed unmatched. CDR3 length: 14 amino acids. This chain's CDR3 is CASSFRQGVNEQFF. CDR3 nucleotides: TGCGCCAGCAGCTTTCGGCAGGGGGTGAATGAGCAGTTCTTC.

The V and J genes are TRBV18 and TRBJ2-2, with 8 bases identical to TRBD2. The CDR3 covers 14 residues. The junction had 1 base not matched to a gene; V was cut back by 2 bases and J by 5 bases. Germline CDR1 KGHSH, CDR2 LQKENI. For the CDR3, the DNA is TGTGCCAGCTCACCAATAGCGGGAACCGGGGAGCTGTTTTTT. Encoded protein: CASSPIAGTGELFF.

CDR3 amino acids: CASSSDRGYNEQFF. The CDR3 DNA is TGTGCCAGCAGCTCGGACAGGGGATACAATGAGCAGTTCTTC. The V gene is TRBV5-8, the J gene TRBJ2-1; 9 bases are a match to TRBD1. From germline, CDR1 is SGHTS and CDR2 YDEGEE. The CDR3 covers 14 residues. J was trimmed by 4 bases and V by 3 bases; bases with no gene match: 2.

V gene TRBV6-1 combines with J gene TRBJ1-2; 7 bases map to TRBD1. This CDR3 spans 16 amino acids. Germline lookup yields CDR1 MNHNS and CDR2 SASEGT. The J segment lost 0 bases and the V segment lost 0 bases, leaving 4 bases of the junction unmatched. CDR3 amino acids: CASSEAGTAANYGYTF. The CDR3 coding sequence is TGTGCCAGCAGTGAAGCTGGGACAGCCGCTAACTATGGCTACACCTTC.

There are a few counts of this clone. The J gene is TRBJ2-1, the V gene TRBV25-1; TRBD2 aligns across 9 bases. The CDR3 is made up of 15 amino acids. J was trimmed by 3 bases and V by 4 bases; bases with no gene match: 4. Per germline, CDR1 MGHDK and CDR2 SYGVNS. CDR3 nucleotide sequence: TGTGCCAGCAGTGGAGCGGGAGGAGGCTACAATGAGCAGTTCTTC. Residues: CASSGAGGGYNEQFF.

The chain uses TRBV7-9 and TRBJ2-7; D is undetermined. V was shortened by 3 bases and J by 7 bases, with 10 bases between the two germline ends. Germline-derived CDR1 and CDR2 are SEHNR and FQNEAQ (reference sequence). This CDR3 is built from 12 residues. The CDR3 sequence is CASSFSSGEQYF. The CDR3 DNA is TGTGCCAGCAGCTTCTCTTCAGGAGAGCAGTACTTC. Full variable domain (missing parts from reference TRBV7-9 and TRBJ2-7): DTGVSQNPRHKITKRGQNVTFRCDPISEHNRLYWYRQTLGQGPEFLTYFQNEAQLEKSRLLSDRFSAERPKGSFSTLEIQRTEQGDSAMYLCASSFSSGEQYFGPGTRLTVT.